Presented here are 28 T cell receptor beta chains from one specimen sequenced in a study of T cell responses to AZD1222 COVID-19 vaccine. Sequenced by immunoSEQ multiplex PCR; TCRdb stores in-frame clones only, minus some. Of tens of thousands of clones listed, around 84% were seen once; the top ten hold 9.5% to 13%. This specimen consisted of peripheral blood, obtained on day 0 of AZD1222 vaccination. These receptors were obtained from an adult in good health.

V gene TRBV19 combines with J gene TRBJ1-1, with D hard to call. This CDR3 is 12 amino acids long. Trimming pared 5 bases from V and 0 bases from J, leaving 4 bases between. Germline V gives CDR1 LNHDA, CDR2 SQIVND (reference sequence). The CDR3 sequence is CASSEMNTEAFF. DNA for the CDR3: TGTGCCAGTAGTGAGATGAACACTGAAGCTTTCTTT.

The chain combines TRBV5-6 with TRBJ1-3; a possible D gene is TRBD1 (6 bases). Between the trimmed V and J ends, which lost 4 bases and 1 base, there was a span of 9 bases. Germline V CDR1 and CDR2: SGHDT, YYEEEE. The CDR3 runs 14 residues. The CDR3 DNA sequence: TGTGCCAGCAGCGCCACAGGGTCTGGAAACACCATATATTTT. Translating gives CASSATGSGNTIYF.

This clone was seen just once. The chain employs TRBV19 and TRBJ2-1; no firm D call. The ends were cut back, 9 bases at V and 2 bases at J, with 20 bases in the middle. Germline-derived CDR1 and CDR2 are LNHDA and SQIVND (reference sequence). The CDR3 runs 16 residues. CDR3 region: CASALTPKVPYNEQFF. As DNA, the CDR3 is TGTGCCAGCGCCTTGACCCCCAAAGTACCCTACAATGAGCAGTTCTTC.

V is TRBV7-8 and J is TRBJ1-6, with D possibly matching TRBD1 (5 bases). The CDR3 contains 17 residues. Trimming left V 6 bases short and J 7 bases short, with 22 bases between. The germline V gene has CDR1 SGHVS and CDR2 FQNEAQ. CDR3 sequence: CASRTNSGRHPNSPLHF. CDR3 nucleotides: TGTGCCAGCAGGACCAACTCAGGGCGGCACCCCAATTCACCCCTCCACTTT. The entire variable domain, with the rest obtained from reference TRBV7-8 and TRBJ1-6, is as follows: GAGVSQSPRYKVAKRGQDVALRCDPISGHVSLFWYQQALGQGPEFLTYFQNEAQLDKSGLPSDRFFAERPEGSVSTLKIQRTQQEDSAVYLCASRTNSGRHPNSPLHFGNGTRLTVT.

This clone was seen more than once but under ten times. The chain recombines TRBV6-5 with TRBJ2-7, with D perhaps given as TRBD1 or TRBD2 (5 bases each). Germline-derived CDR1 and CDR2 are MNHEY and SVGAGI. V dropped 2 bases and J dropped 3 bases, with 14 bases sitting between them. The CDR3 extends over 15 amino acids. This chain's CDR3 is CASSYEGDGHYEQYF. CDR3 bases: TGTGCCAGCAGTTACGAGGGCGACGGACACTACGAGCAGTACTTC.

V and J are TRBV6-1 and TRBJ1-3; TRBD1 is a possible D gene (6 bases). The CDR3 contains 16 residues. The V and J ends lost 4 bases and 0 bases respectively, with 13 bases between them. Germline V gene sequence: CDR1 MNHNS, CDR2 SASEGT. The CDR3 loop is CASSAYRVNSGNTIYF. As DNA, the CDR3 is TGTGCCAGCAGTGCCTACAGGGTGAACTCTGGAAACACCATATATTTT.

This chain connects TRBV7-8 to TRBJ2-3; 13 positions match TRBD2. The V segment lost 4 bases and the J segment 3 bases; nucleotides outside the gene matches: 4. The CDR3 extends over 16 amino acids. Germline lookup yields CDR1 SGHVS and CDR2 FQNEAQ. The CDR3, as DNA: TGTGCCAGCAGCTCCCAGACTAGCGGGAGGACAGATACGCAGTATTTT. Translated, it gives CASSSQTSGRTDTQYF.

The chain couples TRBV5-1 to TRBJ2-1; TRBD2 agrees at 14 bases. The CDR3 length is 18 residues. Germline CDR1 is SGHRS and CDR2 is YFSETQ. V was clipped by 0 bases and J by 9 bases; unmatched bases: 11. In DNA form, the CDR3 reads TGCGCCAGCAGCTTGGGTACCGGGACTAGCGGGGGCCGCGGTGAGCAGTTCTTC. Amino acid sequence: CASSLGTGTSGGRGEQFF.

V gene TRBV18 combines with J gene TRBJ2-3, with 11 nucleotides matching TRBD2. The CDR3 totals 16 residues. Germline V lookup: CDR1 KGHSH, CDR2 LQKENI. Trimming at V came to 5 bases and at J to 2 bases, leaving 6 bases not matched to a gene. CDR3 protein: CASSVAGGPNTDTQYF. CDR3 DNA sequence: TGTGCCAGCTCAGTAGCGGGAGGGCCGAACACAGATACGCAGTATTTT.

V usage is TRBV10-1 and J usage is TRBJ1-2; the D is unclear. Germline V gives CDR1 WNHNN, CDR2 SYGVQD (reference sequence). This CDR3 has 13 amino acids. Trimming shortened V by 6 bases and J by 3 bases, and 11 bases separated the two germline ends. CDR3 amino acids: CASRERSHYGYTF. In DNA, the CDR3 is TGCGCCAGCAGGGAGAGGTCCCACTATGGCTACACCTTC.

This CDR3 reads CATSDFGRGTDTQYF. CDR3 DNA sequence: TGTGCCACCAGTGATTTCGGGAGGGGCACAGATACGCAGTATTTT. V usage is TRBV24-1 and J usage is TRBJ2-3, with 8 nucleotides matching TRBD2. Trimming took 1 base from V and 1 from J; bases not matched to a gene: 0. The germline V gene encodes CDR1 KGHDR and CDR2 SFDVKD. CDR3 length equals 15 residues.

This rearrangement joins TRBV27 to TRBJ2-7; 14 nucleotides align to TRBD2. The J segment lost 4 bases and the V segment lost 5 bases, leaving 7 bases of the junction unmatched. Germline loops: CDR1 MNHEY, CDR2 SMNVEV (reference sequence). The CDR3 is made up of 16 amino acids. In DNA form, the CDR3 reads TGTGCCAGCAGTCGGACTAGCGGGGGGATCGGTTACGAGCAGTACTTC. Translated, it gives CASSRTSGGIGYEQYF.

The chain joins TRBV5-6 to TRBJ1-6; possible D gene TRBD1, 5 bases. The germline V gene encodes CDR1 SGHDT and CDR2 YYEEEE. This CDR3 contains 14 residues. The V gene lost 4 bases and the J gene lost 9 bases, with 14 bases spanning the gap. The CDR3 region has the DNA TGTGCCAGCAGCCCGGGACGGACATCTTCACCCCTCCACTTT. Amino acid sequence: CASSPGRTSSPLHF.

This chain joins TRBV3-1 (or the pseudogene TRBV3-2) and TRBJ1-5; 10 positions match TRBD1. The CDR3 length is 14 residues. The J segment lost 5 bases and the V segment lost 4 bases, leaving 2 bases of the junction unmatched. Germline V lookup: CDR1 LGHDT, CDR2 YNNKEL (reference sequence). The CDR3 region has the DNA TGTGCCAGCAGCCGGGGGACAGGGGATCAGCCCCAGCATTTT. Protein sequence: CASSRGTGDQPQHF.

The rearrangement links TRBV7-9 to TRBJ1-2; unclear D gene. V shed 5 bases and J shed 3 bases, with 10 bases lying between them. The CDR3 runs to 13 residues. Germline-derived CDR1 and CDR2 are SEHNR and FQNEAQ (reference sequence). Here the CDR3 reads CASSAETYYGYTF. The CDR3 nucleotides read TGTGCCAGCAGCGCCGAGACTTACTATGGCTACACCTTC.

Concerning this clone: The junction and the germline gene differ at one end; a read error may be behind it. The chain recombines TRBV7-2 with TRBJ1-1; TRBD1 aligns across 8 bases. The CDR3 is 12 residues long. Germline-derived CDR1 and CDR2 are SGHTA and FQGNSA. The chain's CDR3 is CASSPTGAGSSF. CDR3 DNA: TGTGCCAGCAGCCCGACAGGGGCGGGAAGCTCATTT.

The gene calls are TRBV6-5 and TRBJ1-4, with D possibly TRBD1 on 5 matching bases. Trimming stripped 7 bases from V and 6 bases from J, with 18 bases between. CDR1 MNHEY and CDR2 SVGAGI come from the germline V gene. This CDR3 has 15 amino acids. This CDR3 reads CASKPDSVPDEKLFF. CDR3 nucleotides: TGTGCCAGCAAGCCTGACAGCGTACCCGATGAAAAACTGTTTTTT.

The chain uses TRBV19 and TRBJ2-7; D gene uncertain. The germline V and J ends were trimmed by 2 bases and 4 bases, with 12 bases remaining between them. Germline CDR1 and CDR2: LNHDA and SQIVND (reference sequence). The CDR3 has 14 residues. The CDR3 region is CASSISEISYEQYF. The CDR3, as DNA: TGTGCCAGTAGTATATCAGAGATCTCTTACGAGCAGTACTTC.

V is TRBV12-3 or TRBV12-4 and J is TRBJ1-1; the D gene is possibly TRBD1 (6 bases). The V and J ends lost 6 bases and 1 base respectively, with 9 bases between them. This CDR3 comprises 13 residues. CDR3 amino acids: CASRKTGNTEAFF. The CDR3 DNA is TGTGCCAGCAGGAAGACAGGGAACACTGAAGCTTTCTTT.

This chain links TRBV6-4 with TRBJ1-1; no clear D gene. The CDR3 spans 13 residues. The V gene's germline CDR1 is MRHNA and CDR2 SNTAGT. The V and J ends lost 3 bases and 5 bases respectively, with 10 bases between them. CDR3 nucleotide sequence: TGTGCCAGCAGTGAGTACCCGGGGACTGAAGCTTTCTTT. Protein sequence: CASSEYPGTEAFF.

The chain employs TRBV28 and TRBJ2-1, with TRBD2 matching 7 bases. J gave up 4 bases and V 6 bases, and 15 bases lay outside the gene matches. The CDR3 consists of 17 residues. The germline gives CDR1 MDHEN, CDR2 SYDVKM. DNA for the CDR3: TGTGCCAGCAGAGCGAGGGCAAGACTAGCAGGGTACAATGAGCAGTTCTTC. This codes for CASRARARLAGYNEQFF.

The chain employs TRBV28 and TRBJ1-2; D might be TRBD1 (6 bases). Germline V gene lookup returns CDR1 MDHEN and CDR2 SYDVKM. V lost 7 bases to trimming and J lost 0 bases, with 12 bases between them. The CDR3 length is 14 residues. CDR3 region: CASTPGATNYGYTF. Written as DNA, the CDR3 is TGTGCCAGCACCCCAGGGGCAACTAACTATGGCTACACCTTC.

J is TRBJ1-2 and V is TRBV19, with 8 bases matching TRBD1. The CDR3 runs 16 residues. V trimming: 4 bases; J trimming: 3 bases; junction bases outside the gene matches: 10. In germline, CDR1 is LNHDA, CDR2 SQIVND (reference sequence). This CDR3 reads CASSTSGQVLYYGYTF. The CDR3, as DNA: TGTGCCAGTAGTACCTCGGGACAGGTCCTTTACTATGGCTACACCTTC.

This clone is a singleton in its sample. J is TRBJ1-2 and V is TRBV19; tentatively, D is TRBD1 (5 bases). With 5 bases removed from V and 9 bases from J, the gap between germline ends came to 13 bases. The length of the CDR3 is 12 residues. The germline V gene encodes CDR1 LNHDA and CDR2 SQIVND (reference sequence). The CDR3 spells CASSQRRGSYTF. In nucleotides, the CDR3 is TGTGCCAGTAGTCAGAGGCGGGGGAGCTACACCTTC. Variable domain in full (rest from reference TRBV19 and TRBJ1-2): DGGITQSPKYLFRKEGQNVTLSCEQNLNHDAMYWYRQDPGQGLRLIYYSQIVNDFQKGDIAEGYSVSREKKESFPLTVTSAQKNPTAFYLCASSQRRGSYTFGSGTRLTVV.

The gene calls are TRBV4-1 and TRBJ1-1; D is unresolved. This CDR3 spans 14 amino acids. Germline assignment: CDR1 MGHRA and CDR2 YSYEKL. With 4 bases removed from V and 3 bases from J, the gap between germline ends came to 12 bases. DNA of the CDR3: TGCGCCAGCAGCCCCCAGATATTGGACACTGAAGCTTTCTTT. Translated, it gives CASSPQILDTEAFF.

About this clone: The junction departs from germline at one end; a sequencing error may be responsible. The genes are TRBV7-9 and TRBJ1-1, with D possibly matching TRBD1 (6 bases). Germline V gene lookup returns CDR1 SEHNR and CDR2 FQNEAQ (reference sequence). The CDR3 sequence is 15 residues long. The CDR3 bases are TGTGCCAGCAGCTTAGGAGGGGGGAAGAACAGTGAAGCTTTCTTT. It encodes CASSLGGGKNSEAFF.

This clone occurred once. The chain carries TRBV5-1 and TRBJ2-3; 7 nucleotides match TRBD1. After removal of 2 bases from V and 6 bases from J, the junction contained 9 bases not matched to a gene. The CDR3 spans 15 residues. Germline CDR1 and CDR2: SGHRS and YFSETQ. The CDR3 DNA follows: TGCGCCAGCAGCTTAGGGCAGGGGGTCGGGGATACGCAGTATTTT. The encoded protein is CASSLGQGVGDTQYF.

The gene calls are TRBV7-2 and TRBJ1-5; the match to TRBD1 covers 7 bases. The CDR3 length is 16 residues. Losses at the gene ends were 1 base for V and 6 bases for J; bases not matched to a gene: 9. Looked up from germline, CDR1 is SGHTA and CDR2 is FQGNSA. The CDR3 reads CASSLVGGGRGQPQHF. In DNA form, the CDR3 reads TGTGCCAGCAGCTTAGTAGGGGGCGGACGGGGTCAGCCCCAGCATTTT.